This entry lists 21 T cell receptor beta chains sequenced from one sample in a study of PD-1 blockade in classical Hodgkin lymphoma. All patients relapsed after autologous stem cell transplantation, and brentuximab vedotin exposure varied. Here immunoSEQ multiplex PCR was the method, and the copy in TCRdb shows in-frame clones only, minus some. This table holds tens of thousands of clones, over 55% found once. Material: peripheral blood mononuclear cells (PBMCs), obtained at baseline. Receptors were obtained from a human donor with classical Hodgkin lymphoma.

The chain links TRBV4-1 to TRBJ2-7; the match to TRBD2 covers 7 bases. This CDR3 has 17 amino acids. CDR1 MGHRA and CDR2 YSYEKL come from the germline V gene. The V segment lost 1 base and the J segment 2 bases; nucleotides outside the gene matches: 11. CDR3 in DNA: TGCGCCAGCAGCCAAGTATTGACTGCAGCGGGAACCTACGAGCAGTACTTC. It yields the protein CASSQVLTAAGTYEQYF.

V usage is TRBV9 and J usage is TRBJ2-5, with 13 bases aligning to TRBD2. V lost 4 bases to trimming and J lost 5 bases; unmatched junction nucleotides: 8. This CDR3 has 16 residues. Germline CDR1 and CDR2: SGDLS and YYNGEE. Here the CDR3 DNA reads TGTGCCAGCAGCTTAGGACTAGCGGGAGAGGTTGAGACCCAGTACTTC. Translation: CASSLGLAGEVETQYF.

This chain joins TRBV5-1 and TRBJ1-1; 7 positions match TRBD1. Trimming cost V 3 bases and J 5 bases; bases outside gene matches: 13. The CDR3 totals 16 residues. From germline, CDR1 is SGHRS and CDR2 YFSETQ. This CDR3 reads CASSSREGAGSTEAFF. The CDR3 DNA follows: TGCGCCAGCAGCTCAAGGGAGGGGGCAGGAAGTACTGAAGCTTTCTTT.

The genes are TRBV5-5 and TRBJ2-6; no clear D gene. CDR3 size: 16 residues. Deletions cut 0 bases from V and 0 bases from J, with 7 bases between. Germline values: CDR1 SGHKS, CDR2 YYEKEE (reference sequence). The CDR3 spells CASSLARISGANVLTF. For the CDR3, the DNA is TGTGCCAGCAGCTTGGCCCGAATCTCTGGGGCCAACGTCCTGACTTTC.

In its sample, this clone was seen a few times. The chain carries TRBV6-1 and TRBJ1-1, with D possibly matching TRBD1 (6 bases). Trimming shortened V by 8 bases and J by 6 bases, and 13 bases separated the two germline ends. From germline, CDR1 is MNHNS and CDR2 SASEGT. CDR3 length: 12 amino acids. In nucleotides, the CDR3 is TGTGCCAGCTGTACAGGGTCCCCTGAAGCTTTCTTT. Translation: CASCTGSPEAFF.

In nucleotides, the CDR3 is TGTGCCAGCAGCGATTCGAGGGACAGAGGAGATACGCAGTATTTT. This gives the protein CASSDSRDRGDTQYF. The chain is built from TRBV7-7 and TRBJ2-3; TRBD1 matches at 7 bases. The CDR3 runs 15 residues. CDR1 is SSHAT, CDR2 FNYEAQ, per germline (reference sequence). After removal of 5 bases from V and 5 bases from J, the junction contained 10 bases not matched to a gene.

This clone was seen just once. This chain links TRBV19 with TRBJ2-7; 7 bases fit TRBD1. Trimming cost V 4 bases and J 1 base; bases outside gene matches: 1. CDR1 LNHDA and CDR2 SQIVND come from the germline V gene (reference sequence). The CDR3 covers 13 residues. Here the CDR3 DNA reads TGTGCCAGTAGTAGACAGGGTTCCTACGAGCAGTACTTC. Protein product: CASSRQGSYEQYF.

This chain uses TRBV7-3 with TRBJ2-7; 7 bases map to TRBD1. Germline CDR1 reads SGHTA; CDR2 reads FQGTGA. The J segment lost 2 bases and the V segment lost 5 bases, leaving 6 bases of the junction unmatched. The CDR3 is 14 amino acids. The CDR3: CASSQGQPPYEQYF. In nucleotides, the CDR3 is TGTGCCAGCAGCCAGGGACAGCCCCCCTACGAGCAGTACTTC. The whole variable domain, remainder taken from reference TRBV7-3 and TRBJ2-7, is GAGVSQTPSNKVTEKGKYVELRCDPISGHTALYWYRQSLGQGPEFLIYFQGTGAADDSGLPNDRFFAVRPEGSVSTLKIQRTERGDSAVYLCASSQGQPPYEQYFGPGTRLTVT.

This clone is medium-sized within its sample. V and J are TRBV27 and TRBJ2-3, with 11 bases fitting TRBD1. From germline, CDR1 is MNHEY and CDR2 SMNVEV (reference sequence). The CDR3 contains 15 residues. With V trimmed by 4 bases and J by 5 bases, 5 bases remained unmatched. DNA of the CDR3: TGTGCCAGCAGTTCTCCGGGACAGGGGGGAGATACGCAGTATTTT. It encodes CASSSPGQGGDTQYF.

The V call is TRBV4-3, the J call TRBJ2-1; the D gene is possibly TRBD1 (5 bases). This CDR3 comprises 15 residues. From germline, CDR1 is LGHNA and CDR2 YSLEER. The ends were cut back, 1 base at V and 2 bases at J, with 9 bases in the middle. This CDR3 reads CASSQADRTYNEQFF. Here the CDR3 DNA reads TGCGCCAGCAGCCAAGCTGACAGAACCTACAATGAGCAGTTCTTC.

The chain carries TRBV27 and TRBJ1-2, with D tentatively TRBD1 (5 bases). The CDR3 consists of 14 residues. Germline V gives CDR1 MNHEY, CDR2 SMNVEV (reference sequence). The ends were cut back, 4 bases at V and 8 bases at J, with 17 bases in the middle. The CDR3 region is CASSSTLPGRGYTF. The CDR3 nucleotides are TGTGCCAGCAGTTCAACACTCCCGGGGCGAGGCTACACCTTC.

CDR3 in amino acids: CASSLVDFTREAFF. The DNA of the CDR3 is TGCGCCAGCAGCTTGGTGGACTTCACGAGGGAAGCTTTCTTT. The genes are TRBV5-1 and TRBJ1-1, with no clear D. V lost 0 bases, J lost 8 bases, and 14 bases lay in between. Per germline, CDR1 SGHRS and CDR2 YFSETQ. There are 14 residues in the CDR3.

V usage is TRBV27 and J usage is TRBJ1-4; TRBD1 is a possible D gene (5 bases). Germline loops: CDR1 MNHEY, CDR2 SMNVEV (reference sequence). The CDR3 length is 17 residues. Trimming cost V 2 bases and J 3 bases, with 16 bases left between them. The chain's CDR3 is CASSLVRQGSPNEKLFF. CDR3 coding DNA: TGTGCCAGCAGTTTAGTTCGTCAGGGTAGCCCTAATGAAAAACTGTTTTTT.

The table lists this clone with a count of one. The V and J genes are TRBV29-1 and TRBJ1-1; D gene unclear. The V end was cut by 5 bases, the J end by 4 bases, with 8 bases between. CDR3 length: 11 amino acids. Germline CDR1 and CDR2: SQVTM and ANQGSEA. DNA of the CDR3: TGCAGCGTTAGGGCGGGCACTGAAGCTTTCTTT. It translates to CSVRAGTEAFF.

This chain links TRBV5-5 with TRBJ1-1; the D gene is possibly TRBD1 (5 bases). Trimming cost V 2 bases and J 5 bases, with 10 bases left between them. Germline values: CDR1 SGHKS, CDR2 YYEKEE (reference sequence). This CDR3 has 13 amino acids. CDR3 DNA sequence: TGTGCCAGCAGCTTCGTTGGGGGGACTGAAGCTTTCTTT. It codes for CASSFVGGTEAFF.

This clone showed up many times. The chain joins TRBV29-1 to TRBJ1-1; 8 nucleotides agree with TRBD1. CDR3 size: 14 residues. The germline gives CDR1 SQVTM, CDR2 ANQGSEA. V lost 4 bases, J lost 4 bases, and 8 bases stayed unmatched. Written as DNA, the CDR3 is TGCAGCGTTGTGGCAGGGGGCGTCGGCACTGAAGCTTTCTTT. This encodes CSVVAGGVGTEAFF.

V usage is TRBV7-9 and J usage is TRBJ2-7, with a weak D call TRBD2 (5 bases). This CDR3 has 15 residues. Germline CDR1 and CDR2: SEHNR and FQNEAQ (reference sequence). Trimming pared 0 bases from V and 5 bases from J, leaving 14 bases between. The CDR3 spells CASSLARGGKNEQYF. DNA for the CDR3: TGTGCCAGCAGCTTAGCCCGGGGTGGTAAGAACGAGCAGTACTTC.

The chain uses TRBV5-4 and TRBJ2-6; D gene unclear. V lost 0 bases, J lost 4 bases, and 11 bases lay in between. Germline V gives CDR1 SGHNT, CDR2 YYREEE (reference sequence). The CDR3 is 16 amino acids. DNA of the CDR3: TGTGCCAGCAGCTTGGTTGCGCTATCCGGGGCCAACGTCCTGACTTTC. Encoded protein: CASSLVALSGANVLTF.

The chain is built from TRBV6-5 and TRBJ1-2; 7 bases agree with TRBD1. CDR1 and CDR2 from the germline V gene are MNHEY and SVGAGI. V shed 6 bases, J shed 7 bases, and the junction held 5 bases outside the gene matches. The CDR3 is 12 residues long. DNA of the CDR3: TGTGCCAGCAGACCACCAGGGGGTGGCTACACCTTC. It yields the protein CASRPPGGGYTF.

This sequence joins TRBV2 and TRBJ2-1, with D unclear. The V end lost 5 bases, the J end lost 12 bases, and 11 bases lay between the germline ends. The CDR3 spans 11 residues. CDR1 is SNHLY, CDR2 FYNNEI, per germline. The CDR3 region is CASSSPLGQFF. DNA for the CDR3: TGTGCCAGCAGTAGTCCCCTCGGGCAGTTCTTC.

The rearrangement joins TRBV2 to TRBJ2-7; unclear D gene. The germline V gene has CDR1 SNHLY and CDR2 FYNNEI. Trimming took 6 bases from V and 6 from J, leaving 9 bases between them. The CDR3 consists of 11 residues. The CDR3 is CASSNTLEQYF. The CDR3 DNA reads as TGTGCCAGCAGCAATACTCTCGAGCAGTACTTC.